A selection of T cell receptor beta chains follows, all from one sample in a study of radiation and T cells in renal cell carcinoma. TCRdb keeps only in-frame clones here, not all; method: immunoSEQ multiplex PCR. Among about 58,000 clones listed, about 80% were seen once. Material: blood, obtained from a patient whose treatment included radiotherapy and nephrectomy. These receptors were taken from a man between 60 and 70 years old with renal cell carcinoma. The CDR3 runs from the conserved cysteine through the conserved F or W. D genes are given only for firm matches. Expanded clones are given a class, and other clones once, few, many or no size at all.

TRBV5-1	TRBJ1-1	NA	NA	TGCGCCCGCAGCGGCCGCGGGGGCGGGGGTTTGTTGAACACTGAAGCTTTCTTT	CARSGRGGGGLLNTEAFF
TRBV25-1	TRBJ2-3	few	TRBD1	TGTGCCAGCAGTGAGGGACAGGGGGCTTTAGATACGCAGTATTTT	CASSEGQGALDTQYF
TRBV19	TRBJ1-1	few	NA	TGTGCCAGTAGTTCCCGTCCGAACACTGAAGCTTTCTTT	CASSSRPNTEAFF
TRBV19	TRBJ1-2	NA	NA	TGTGCCAGTAGCACTCCAGGGGTGTCCGGTGGCTACACCTTC	CASSTPGVSGGYTF
TRBV7-2	TRBJ2-6	NA	NA	TGTGCCAGCAGCTTCCGGGCGGCTGGGGCCAACGTCCTGACTTTC	CASSFRAAGANVLTF
TRBV13	TRBJ2-1	NA	TRBD2	TGTGCCAGCAGCTTAGGCCTAATGCTAGCGGGAGGCCCATCTAATGAGCAGTTCTTC	CASSLGLMLAGGPSNEQFF
TRBV27	TRBJ2-5	NA	NA	TGTGCCAGCAGTGATCACGGACAGTTTGAGACCCAGTACTTC	CASSDHGQFETQYF
TRBV2	TRBJ1-6	few	NA	TGTGCCAGCAGTGATGTGGCGAATTCACCCCTCCACTTT	CASSDVANSPLHF
TRBV5-1	TRBJ2-1	NA	NA	TGCGCCAGCAGCTTGGCCGGGCATGAGCAGTTCTTC	CASSLAGHEQFF
TRBV2	TRBJ1-5	NA	NA	TGTGCCAGCAGTATTTTCGAGAGCTATCAGCCCCAGCATTTT	CASSIFESYQPQHF
TRBV28	TRBJ2-4	NA	TRBD1	TGTGCCAGCAGCCCACCCTGGGACAGGGGACGGGGGAACATTCAGTACTTC	CASSPPWDRGRGNIQYF
TRBV11-2	TRBJ1-1	NA	NA	TGTGCCAGCAGCAGTGGGCTGGGCACTGAAGCTTTCTTT	CASSSGLGTEAFF
TRBV10-1	TRBJ1-5	NA	NA	TGCGCCAGCAGTGAGGGGGGGACCAATCAGCCCCAGCATTTT	CASSEGGTNQPQHF
TRBV6-4	TRBJ1-1	NA	TRBD1	TGTGCCAGCGCCCTTAACAGGGGGGAAACTGAAGCTTTCTTT	CASALNRGETEAFF
TRBV15	TRBJ1-1	NA	NA	TGTGCCACCAACTTAGGGGGTGCAGCCAGAACTGAAGCTTTCTTT	CATNLGGAARTEAFF
TRBV7-9	TRBJ1-1	NA	NA	TGTGCCAGCAGCCCGGGGATGGGGCCGACTGAAGCTTTCTTT	CASSPGMGPTEAFF
TRBV7-9	TRBJ2-3	few	NA	TGTGCCAGCAGCAGGGTCACAGATACGCAGTATTTT	CASSRVTDTQYF
TRBV9	TRBJ1-2	NA	NA	TGTGCCAGCAGCGTAGGGTCCAGTAACCTAAACTATGGCTACACCTTC	CASSVGSSNLNYGYTF
TRBV6-6	TRBJ2-3	NA	NA	TGTGCCAGCAGTACCACCGGGGACACGACAGATACGCAGTATTTT	CASSTTGDTTDTQYF
TRBV25-1	TRBJ1-2	NA	NA	TGTGCCAGCAGTGAATTATTGGGGTATGGCTACACCTTC	CASSELLGYGYTF
TRBV29-1	TRBJ1-4	NA	NA	TGCAGCGCGCAGGGATCTAATGAAAAACTGTTTTTT	CSAQGSNEKLFF
TRBV18	TRBJ2-5	NA	NA	TGTGCCAGCTCACCGCGGTTATACGGGGGCCAAGAGACCCAGTACTTC	CASSPRLYGGQETQYF
TRBV7-9	TRBJ2-5	NA	TRBD2	TGTGCCAGCAGCTTAAGGGGGACTAGTGGAGAGACCCAGTACTTC	CASSLRGTSGETQYF
TRBV11-2	TRBJ2-7	NA	NA	TGTGCCAGCAGCTTAAGAGGGGTTGGGTACGAGCAGTACTTC	CASSLRGVGYEQYF
TRBV9	TRBJ2-1	NA	NA	TGTGCCAGCAGCGTAGCCCGTAACAATGAGCAGTTCTTC	CASSVARNNEQFF
TRBV29-1	TRBJ1-5	once	TRBD1	TGCAGCGTTGGTGGACAGGGGAATCAGCCCCAGCATTTT	CSVGGQGNQPQHF
TRBV28	TRBJ1-1	NA	NA	TGTGCCAGCAGTTTAAGCCTGAACACTGAAGCTTTCTTT	CASSLSLNTEAFF
TRBV29-1	TRBJ1-2	NA	NA	TGCAGCGTTGAAGCGATGGGGGGGAGAGGGGATGGCTACACCTTC	CSVEAMGGRGDGYTF
TRBV10-2	TRBJ1-1	NA	NA	TGCGCCAGCCGGAAGGTCACGGCCAGCACTGAAGCTTTCTTT	CASRKVTASTEAFF
TRBV4-1	TRBJ2-7	NA	TRBD1	TGCGCCAGCAGCTGGGACAGGGGGTACGAGCAGTACTTC	CASSWDRGYEQYF
TRBV7-3	TRBJ2-5	NA	NA	NA	CASSSSPSGTQYF
TRBV6-1	TRBJ1-1	few	NA	TGTGCCAGCAGGGATATCGGCGCTGAAGCTTTCTTT	CASRDIGAEAFF
TRBV19	TRBJ1-4	NA	TRBD1	TGTGCCACTAACCCCGGGACAGGGGGCTATGAAAAACTGTTTTTT	CATNPGTGGYEKLFF
TRBV15	TRBJ2-3	NA	NA	TGTGCCACCAGCAGCGGCAGAGCCCCCGCAGATACGCAGTATTTT	CATSSGRAPADTQYF
TRBV2	TRBJ1-1	once	NA	TGTGCCAGCAGGAGGGGAAACAGGGTGAACACTGAAGCTTTCTTT	CASRRGNRVNTEAFF
TRBV6-1	TRBJ1-1	NA	TRBD1	TGTGCCAGCAGTGAAAACAGGGGTGGGATCGGGGGCACTGAAGCTTTCTTT	CASSENRGGIGGTEAFF
TRBV19	TRBJ2-5	NA	NA	TGTGCCAGTAGTATTGGTACTTCTGAGACCCAGTACTTC	CASSIGTSETQYF
TRBV7-9	TRBJ2-1	NA	TRBD2	TGTGCCAGCAGCTCTGGAGAGACTAGCGGCTACAATGAGCAGTTCTTC	CASSSGETSGYNEQFF
TRBV18	TRBJ1-5	NA	NA	TGTGCCAGCTCCCCAGAGCCAGGGCCCCAGCATTTT	CASSPEPGPQHF
TRBV11-2	TRBJ2-1	NA	NA	TGTGCCAGCAGCTCCTGGGAAATCTACAATGAGCAGTTCTTC	CASSSWEIYNEQFF
TRBV7-2	TRBJ2-7	NA	TRBD2	TGTGCCAGCAGCTTCCCCGGCGGGGGGCGGGAGGGAGAGCAGTACTTC	CASSFPGGGREGEQYF
TRBV27	TRBJ2-7	NA	NA	TGTGCCAGCAGTTTAGGGCGGGCCTACGAGCAGTACTTC	CASSLGRAYEQYF
TRBV7-6	TRBJ2-1	NA	TRBD2	TGTGCCAGCAGCGGGACTAGCGGGAGAGGGCACAATGAGCAGTTCTTC	CASSGTSGRGHNEQFF
TRBV11-3	TRBJ1-2	NA	NA	TGTGCCAGCAGCTTAGCGGGGGCCAACTATGGCTACACCTTC	CASSLAGANYGYTF
TRBV2	TRBJ1-4	NA	TRBD1	TGTGCCAGCAGCCCCATAAAAACAGGGGGTACTAATGAAAAACTGTTTTTT	CASSPIKTGGTNEKLFF
TRBV4-1	TRBJ2-3	NA	TRBD2	TGCGCCAGCAGTTTCAACGGGGGGGCGAGCACAGATACGCAGTATTTT	CASSFNGGASTDTQYF
TRBV10-3	TRBJ1-1	NA	NA	TGTGCCTCCTCAGGCAGGGCTTTTGAGAACACTGAAGCTTTCTTT	CASSGRAFENTEAFF
TRBV5-1	TRBJ2-3	once	NA	TGCGCCAGCAGCCGACAGGGAGGAACAGATACGCAGTATTTT	CASSRQGGTDTQYF
TRBV30	TRBJ2-1	NA	TRBD2	TGTGCCTGGACCATTAGCGGGAGCAATGAGCAGTTCTTC	CAWTISGSNEQFF
TRBV5-8	TRBJ2-5	NA	TRBD1	TGTGCCAGCAGCTTGGGGGGGACAGGGCAAGAGACCCAGTACTTC	CASSLGGTGQETQYF
TRBV13	TRBJ2-6	NA	NA	TGTGCCAGCAGCTCCGGACTCTACTCTGGGGCCAACGTCCTGACTTTC	CASSSGLYSGANVLTF
TRBV10-2	TRBJ2-1	NA	TRBD2	TGCGCCAGCAGTGGGCCTAGCGGGAGGGCCGGCAATGAGCAGTTCTTC	CASSGPSGRAGNEQFF
TRBV5-1	TRBJ1-3	NA	NA	TGCGCCAGCAGCACAGGGACTTTCCTCGCAAACACCATATATTTT	CASSTGTFLANTIYF
TRBV11-3	TRBJ2-5	NA	TRBD2	TGTGCCAGCAGCTTAGAGGGGACTAGCGAGGAGACCCAGTACTTC	CASSLEGTSEETQYF
TRBV10-3	TRBJ1-1	NA	NA	TGTGCCATCAGTGAGTCGGTAGCTTGGAACACTGAAGCTTTCTTT	CAISESVAWNTEAFF
TRBV7-9	TRBJ1-4	NA	NA	TGTGCCAGCAGCCCGGCGGAGGGGAGTCATGAAAAACTGTTTTTT	CASSPAEGSHEKLFF
TRBV6-6	TRBJ1-1	NA	NA	TGTGCCAGCAGTTACTCCTCAGGGGTAAGGAACACTGAAGCTTTCTTT	CASSYSSGVRNTEAFF
TRBV28	TRBJ2-1	NA	NA	TGTGCCAGCAGTTTATACGGAGAGCAGTTCTTC	CASSLYGEQFF
TRBV18	TRBJ1-5	NA	NA	TGTGCCAGCTCACCTGCAGAGCTGAATCAGCCCCAGCATTTT	CASSPAELNQPQHF